This paragraph reports one T cell receptor (beta chain). No cognate antigen has been identified for it. Base qualities are missing; no much larger clone stands one base away. The library was produced with the immunoSEQ multiplex PCR assay. For the multiplex PCR, a mixture combining 60 forward primers for TCR Vbeta segments and 13 reverse primers for TCR Jbeta segments was used. A multiplex PCR assay on genomic DNA amplified the CDR3 region of rearranged TCR beta genes. The Illumina HiSeq System was used to sequence the amplified TCR beta libraries as 87-base-pair reads. On the study's bioinformatics: In a later analysis, tens of millions of unique TCR beta chains were counted across the approximately 640 repertoires, and approximately 9.9 million of these chains were shared by at least two donors. To remove PCR and sequencing errors, raw reads were error-corrected and collapsed into unique sequences using a nearest-neighbor algorithm that merged closely related sequences. V, D and J gene segments were assigned by aligning CDR3 sequences to IMGT reference sequences. For a sequence to be retained, a match of at least six nucleotides to both a V gene segment and a J gene segment was required. A rearrangement was called productive if the CDR3 had no stop codons and remained in frame with V and J, and every other rearrangement was called non-productive. CDR3 was defined according to IMGT convention as the region running from the second conserved V-encoded cysteine to the conserved J-encoded phenylalanine. The earlier analysis of some 600 of the donors excluded sequences that lacked an unambiguous match to a single V gene segment. In an earlier analysis of 587 of the donors, V segments were called functional above 56.7% productive rearrangements and were called segregating when the between-donor standard deviation exceeded 5%. A statistical classification framework was developed to diagnose cytomegalovirus status using the catalog of TCR beta chain sequences. A later analysis assigned V and J genes by comparing TCR nucleotide sequences with IMGT/GENE-DB human TR gene sequences. The TCRdist pipeline was used in a later analysis to assign CDR3 sequences and most-parsimonious VDJ recombination scenarios. A later analysis defined each TCR beta chain by its CDR3 amino acid sequence plus V-gene family, and excluded reads lacking a unique V-gene family. A later analysis removed several hundred highly shared, low-generation-probability nucleotide sequences to deal with suspected cross-contamination and a sequencing artifact. A later analysis calculated a clonal expansion index for each public chain from normalized within-repertoire ranks of inferred template counts. In a later analysis, generation probabilities were computed with a VDJ recombination model fitted to out-of-frame rearrangements, and the resulting probabilities were checked against IGoR. A later analysis scored TCR-TCR, TCR-HLA and TCR-CMV co-occurrence with hypergeometric tests, applying a repertoire-size bias correction to TCR pairs. To estimate false discovery rates, a later analysis permuted the HLA or CMV assignments 20 times. In a later analysis, co-occurring TCRs were grouped using DBSCAN, with TCRdist sequence similarity added in when clustering inside HLA-allele-positive subsets. Co-occurrence clustering excluded repertoires with fewer than 30,000 or more than 120,000 public chains, plus five with anomalous nucleotide sharing. Sourced from immuneACCESS, this table was stored by TCRdb with only in-frame sequences that have V and J called. A share of the clones is absent; for the studies checked, an unresolved V gene accounts for under half, and the remainder has no known explanation. V and J calls and clone size are copied from that table; D and trimming were computed from the DNA. This sample lists roughly 130,000 clones; about 79% were detected once. The ten biggest clones cover 2% of the sample.

This sample was included in a study of cytomegalovirus exposure and HLA in healthy donors (dated by TCRdb to about 2017). In the study overall: In an earlier analysis of under 750 of the donors, approximately 260 Gb of sequence data and 100 million or so unique TCR beta sequences from roughly 190 million T cells were reported. The study aimed to test whether signatures of past pathogen exposure could be identified by cataloging public T cell receptors. The number of donors typed differed by locus, with about 629-640 for A, B, C, DRB1 and DQB1, around 500 for DQA1, about 610 for DPA1, and around 450 for DPB1. An earlier analysis of roughly 580 of the donors used high-throughput TCR beta sequencing to judge whether each TCR beta V gene segment behaved as functional or pseudogenic. Because of strong linkage in the cohort, five DR-DQ haplotypes were treated as single units for association and clustering. In addition to the first cohort of 666 subjects, a separate validation cohort of 120 different subjects was used. Among the roughly 430 genotyped donors, more than 70% belonged to the genetic ancestry cluster associated with self-reported Caucasian donors. Rather than drawing on any new phenotypic data, the later analysis identified candidate immune exposures from TCR beta sequences and the way those sequences occurred across donors. Donor age, sex, ethnicity and CMV serostatus were compiled alongside the repertoire data. Across about 380 genotyped donors of the cohort, an average of approximately 220,000 unique TCR beta nucleotide sequences per donor were sequenced, and around 19% of those sequences were non-productive. An early release covering roughly 580 HLA-typed donors comprised about 300 gigabases of sequencing data and 85 million or so unique TCR sequences. The study profiled the T cell repertoires of hundreds of subjects by immunosequencing and related them to cytomegalovirus serostatus. HLA typing covered class I and class II loci at four-digit resolution. To study patterns of TCR occurrence, a later analysis re-analyzed previously published TCR beta repertoires from hundreds of donors and added high-resolution HLA genotyping. All discovery cohort repertoires had been generated on a single sequencing platform. A later genetic analysis used genome-wide SNP genotypes for 398 of the 666 donors, treating that subset as a discovery cohort. High-throughput TCR immunosequencing, statistical association of individual TCRs with disease status, and machine learning were combined to predict cytomegalovirus infection status.

Overall study outcomes, separate from this receptor: Because HLA typing was missing for some donors at each locus, association tests included only the typed subset. A later genetic analysis associated a missense DCLRE1C variant with V-gene and J-gene trimming of TCR beta chains, and an independent cohort replicated the association. In a later analysis, several top co-occurrence clusters were reported to appear linked to parvovirus B19, influenza, CMV and Epstein-Barr virus. Strong co-occurrence of HLA alleles, especially DR and DQ, made assigning TCR associations to individual alleles difficult. A cluster of highly shared sequence variants was judged likely to represent a technical artifact of the sequencing pipeline. The earlier analysis of 587 of the donors excluded roughly 16 rarely observed V segments, including chromosome 9 orphons, because counts were too low. In vitro tests confirmed that three of the cytomegalovirus-associated TCR beta chains recognize cytomegalovirus antigens. Correlated functional status among segregating V segments might reflect linkage disequilibrium, but an unknown experimental factor could not be ruled out. This cohort had only TCR beta chains sequenced, and the lack of alpha or paired-chain data limited which features could be detected. Roughly uniform sequencing depth across donors was assumed in presence/absence analyses, although this assumption may not hold. The study listed 150 to 200 TCR beta chains as associated with cytomegalovirus. A later analysis associated around 16,000 TCR beta sequences with specific HLA alleles at a false discovery rate of 0.05. An earlier analysis of some 560 of the donors showed that most TCR beta V segments appeared in productive rearrangements either about 87% or about 30% of the time, which broadly matched IMGT annotations. A later analysis found that most CMV-associated TCR beta chains appeared HLA-restricted, with HLA associations seemingly driven largely by CMV exposure. A later genetic analysis reported fewer N-insertions in productive TCRs among donors in an Asian-associated ancestry cluster than the approximately 670-donor mean. A further reported finding was that TCR beta sequences accurately predicted the HLA-A and HLA-B alleles for most subjects in the first cohort. Immune exposure information for the cohort was limited to CMV serostatus. Compared with equally common non-associated chains, HLA-associated TCR beta chains in a later analysis were more clonally expanded and had lower generation probabilities. Cytomegalovirus status was reported to be diagnosed by the classifier with high specificity and sensitivity in both the original and validation cohorts. In a later analysis, TCR association rates were found to vary across HLA loci, with the most associated TCRs seen for DRB1 alleles and the fewest for HLA-C alleles. The authors suggested that the approach could potentially be extended to other disease states and immunological phenotypes. Across donors, most TCR sequences were observed very rarely, whereas some public TCRs were present in many individuals.

The cohort was made up of hundreds of healthy bone marrow donors. All cohort members were sampled while nominally healthy, although unrecorded immune exposures were likely present. The donor tested CMV seronegative and was one of the 352 seronegative cohort members. Every donor gave a peripheral blood sample, and the peripheral blood mononuclear cells from that sample were used for TCR beta sequencing. The Qiagen DNeasy Blood Extraction Kit was used to extract genomic DNA from the blood cell samples. This receptor was identified in a man aged 18-30 years in good health and CMV-seronegative. The specimen sequenced was PBMCs.

The nucleotides read TGTGCCAGCAGTTACGGTCAGGCAAGCGGCTACACCTTC. Translated, it reads CASSYGQASGYTF. The chain is assembled from TRBV6-6 and TRBJ1-2, with the D gene not clear enough to name. V and J are truncated by 2 bases and 8 bases respectively, leaving an intervening sequence of 12 bases. The germline V gene (reference sequence) sets CDR1 to MNHNY and CDR2 to SVGAGI. The CDR3 has 13 amino acids, counting the end cysteine and phenylalanine. Only CDR3 DNA remains: 39 bases, in frame from the first base.